Shown below are 13 T cell receptor beta chains from a single sample sequenced in a study of cytomegalovirus exposure and HLA in healthy donors (TCRdb year 2017). Library preparation used the immunoSEQ multiplex PCR assay. For the multiplex PCR, a mixture combining 60 forward primers for TCR Vbeta segments and 13 reverse primers for TCR Jbeta segments was used. TCRdb took this table from immuneACCESS and kept in-frame rearrangements with V and J called. Such tables lack part of the clones; where checked against another copy, unresolved V genes explain under half of the gap, and the rest is unexplained. For this sample there are some 150,000 clones; 60% to 85% appear just once. The ten largest clones represent roughly 6.6% of the sample. Specimen: PBMCs. Receptors originate from a man in his thirties or forties in good health and CMV-seronegative.

J is TRBJ2-1 and V is TRBV7-3; 12 nucleotides match TRBD2. Unmatched junction bases numbered 4, after V lost 4 bases and J lost 3 bases. From germline, CDR1 is SGHTA and CDR2 FQGTGA. This CDR3 region has 16 residues. CDR3: CASSSRTSGIYNEQFF. CDR3 in DNA: TGTGCCAGCAGCTCCCGGACTAGCGGGATCTACAATGAGCAGTTCTTC.

J is TRBJ2-2 and V is TRBV11-3; the D is unclear. Trimming shortened V by 5 bases and J by 6 bases, and 10 bases separated the two germline ends. Germline CDR1 SGHNT, CDR2 YENEEA. There are 13 residues in the CDR3. The CDR3 region is CASSHTTAGELFF. CDR3 bases: TGTGCCAGCAGCCACACTACGGCCGGGGAGCTGTTTTTT.

This clone appeared once. The J gene is TRBJ1-2, the V gene TRBV5-1; 11 bases match TRBD1. The CDR3 loop spans 13 amino acids. Germline V gene sequence: CDR1 SGHRS, CDR2 YFSETQ. Trimming cost V 4 bases and J 8 bases; bases outside gene matches: 4. The CDR3 sequence: CASSPGQGEGYTF. In nucleotides, the CDR3 is TGCGCCAGCAGCCCGGGACAGGGGGAAGGCTACACCTTC.

The chain is built from TRBV6-1 and TRBJ2-7, with D perhaps matching TRBD2 (7 bases). V was trimmed by 1 base and J by 4 bases, leaving 14 bases between them. Germline values: CDR1 MNHNS, CDR2 SASEGT. The CDR3 length is 15 residues. The CDR3 loop reads CASSEVGGAGYEQYF. CDR3 DNA: TGTGCCAGCAGTGAAGTGGGGGGGGCCGGATACGAGCAGTACTTC.

The chain combines TRBV10-1 with TRBJ1-1, with 8 bases identical to TRBD1. Trimming took 6 bases from V and 12 from J; bases not matched to a gene: 12. The germline V gene has CDR1 WNHNN and CDR2 SYGVQD (reference sequence). The length of the CDR3 is 13 residues. The CDR3 is CASSKSRTGLTFF. CDR3 DNA: TGCGCCAGCAGCAAGTCCCGGACAGGGTTAACTTTCTTT.

This clone was picked up a small number of times. V usage is TRBV7-2 and J usage is TRBJ2-7; 8 bases line up with TRBD2. The V and J ends lost 4 bases and 4 bases, in that order; junction bases with no gene match: 9. The CDR3 extends over 15 amino acids. Per the germline V gene, CDR1 is SGHTA and CDR2 is FQGNSA. CDR3 amino acids: CASSSGLGGGYEQYF. The CDR3 DNA reads TGTGCCAGCAGCTCAGGACTGGGCGGGGGGTACGAGCAGTACTTC.

The chain employs TRBV4-1 and TRBJ1-6, with 8 bases fitting TRBD1. CDR3 length equals 15 residues. CDR1 is MGHRA and CDR2 is YSYEKL in the germline V gene. Trimming removed 1 base from V and 4 bases from J; junction bases left unmatched: 0. The CDR3: CASSQGQGYNSPLHF. CDR3 DNA sequence: TGCGCCAGCAGCCAAGGACAGGGGTATAATTCACCCCTCCACTTT.

V gene TRBV29-1 combines with J gene TRBJ1-2; 12 positions match TRBD1. CDR3 length: 15 amino acids. The trim removed 7 bases at V and 7 bases at J, leaving 13 bases unmatched. Germline-derived CDR1 and CDR2 are SQVTM and ANQGSEA. The CDR3 nucleotides are TGCAGCGCGTCCGGGACAGGGGGCGTAATTGGTGGCTACACCTTC. This sequence encodes CSASGTGGVIGGYTF.

This clone was seen only a few times. V gene TRBV28 combines with J gene TRBJ1-2; a possible D gene is TRBD1 (5 bases). V lost 7 bases to trimming and J lost 2 bases, with 5 bases between them. The CDR3 is 11 amino acids. Germline V lookup: CDR1 MDHEN, CDR2 SYDVKM. The CDR3 bases are TGTGCCAGCAAGGGGAACTATGGCTACACCTTC. Amino acids: CASKGNYGYTF.

The rearrangement uses TRBV2 and TRBJ2-7; the D gene is possibly TRBD2 (5 bases). The CDR3 is 13 residues long. CDR1 and CDR2 from the germline V gene are SNHLY and FYNNEI. Trimming left V 4 bases short and J 4 bases short, with 11 bases between. The CDR3 DNA follows: TGTGCCAGCAGTGGAGGGATTAGTTACGAGCAGTACTTC. It encodes CASSGGISYEQYF.

Concerning this clone: Germline and junction disagree at one end, which may indicate a read error. The chain combines TRBV7-9 with TRBJ2-7; 11 bases align to TRBD2. This CDR3 has 15 amino acids. Germline lookup yields CDR1 SEHNR and CDR2 FQNEAQ (reference sequence). The CDR3: CSSSLGTSGAYEQYF. The CDR3 DNA follows: TGTTCCAGCAGCCTTGGGACTAGCGGAGCCTACGAGCAGTACTTC.

V gene TRBV9 combines with J gene TRBJ1-2; TRBD1 might be the D (5 bases). The germline CDR1 and CDR2 sequences are SGDLS and YYNGEE. V dropped 3 bases and J dropped 6 bases, with 6 bases sitting between them. The length of the CDR3 is 11 residues. DNA for the CDR3: TGTGCCAGCAGCGGGGGGGATGGCTACACCTTC. This sequence encodes CASSGGDGYTF.

This clone showed up just once. J is TRBJ2-3 and V is TRBV11-3, with 8 bases matching TRBD1. This CDR3 has 16 amino acids. Germline CDR1 reads SGHNT; CDR2 reads YENEEA. V was pared by 0 bases and J by 8 bases, with 10 bases of the junction left unmatched. As DNA, the CDR3 is TGTGCCAGCAGCTTAGAAGCAGGGGGCATTTCGGTTACGCAGTATTTT. Encoded protein: CASSLEAGGISVTQYF. The full variable domain, with the rest looked up from reference TRBV11-3 and TRBJ2-3, is EAGVVQSPRYKIIEKKQPVAFWCNPISGHNTLYWYLQNLGQGPELLIRYENEEAVDDSQLPKDRFSAERLKGVDSTLKIQPAELGDSAVYLCASSLEAGGISVTQYFGPGTRLTVL.